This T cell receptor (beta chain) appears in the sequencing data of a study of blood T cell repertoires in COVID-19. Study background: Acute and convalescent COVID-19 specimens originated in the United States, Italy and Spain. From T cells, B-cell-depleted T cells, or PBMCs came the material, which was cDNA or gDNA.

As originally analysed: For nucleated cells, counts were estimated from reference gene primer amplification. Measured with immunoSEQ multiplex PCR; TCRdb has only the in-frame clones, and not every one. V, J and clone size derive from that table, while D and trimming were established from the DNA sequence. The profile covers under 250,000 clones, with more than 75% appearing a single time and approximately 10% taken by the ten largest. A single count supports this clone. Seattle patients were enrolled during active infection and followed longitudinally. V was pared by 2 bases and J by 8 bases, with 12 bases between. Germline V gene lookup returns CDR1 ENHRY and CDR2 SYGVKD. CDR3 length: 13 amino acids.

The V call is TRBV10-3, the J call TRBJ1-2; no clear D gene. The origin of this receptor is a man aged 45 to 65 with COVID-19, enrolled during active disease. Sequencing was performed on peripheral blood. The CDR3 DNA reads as TGTGCCATCAGTGAGACTGAGGGAGGCGGCTACACCTTC. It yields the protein CAISETEGGGYTF.